These 14 T cell receptor beta chains share one sample of origin, sequenced in a study of sequential checkpoint blockade in melanoma. Repertoires were generated with immunoSEQ multiplex PCR, while TCRdb's copy carries only in-frame clones and drops some. This table holds around 12,000 clones, 75% to 80% found once. The treatment denotes: randomized to nivolumab then ipilimumab (arm A) or the reverse (arm B). Material: CD8+ T cells sorted from blood (inferred from file names), obtained from a patient given nivolumab and ipilimumab in sequence. These receptors were obtained from a human donor with melanoma.

This chain connects TRBV28 to TRBJ2-5; 11 bases are shared with TRBD2. CDR1 is MDHEN and CDR2 is SYDVKM in the germline V gene. V lost 2 bases, J lost 4 bases, and 3 bases stayed unmatched. The CDR3 is made up of 15 amino acids. The chain's CDR3 is CASSLEGTSGETQYF. The CDR3 nucleotides read TGTGCCAGCAGTTTAGAAGGGACTAGCGGAGAGACCCAGTACTTC.

The chain employs TRBV7-9 and TRBJ1-4; D not resolved. The length of the CDR3 is 12 residues. Per germline, CDR1 SEHNR and CDR2 FQNEAQ (reference sequence). V gave up 3 bases and J gave up 5 bases, with 4 bases separating them. In DNA form, the CDR3 reads TGTGCCAGCAGCTTCAGGAATGAAAAACTGTTTTTT. It yields the protein CASSFRNEKLFF.

The chain employs TRBV5-4 and TRBJ2-7, with D possibly being TRBD2 (5 bases). The length of the CDR3 is 14 residues. Trimming shortened V by 2 bases and J by 2 bases, and 11 bases separated the two germline ends. Germline loops: CDR1 SGHNT, CDR2 YYREEE (reference sequence). CDR3 bases: TGTGCCAGCAGCTTCGCGGGTATCGCCTACGAGCAGTACTTC. Protein: CASSFAGIAYEQYF.

The chain carries TRBV7-9 and TRBJ2-1; 10 nucleotides align to TRBD2. The germline CDR1 and CDR2 sequences are SEHNR and FQNEAQ (reference sequence). The CDR3 is 16 amino acids. Unmatched junction bases numbered 12, after V lost 5 bases and J lost 8 bases. The CDR3 loop reads CASSVSSGRTVYEQFF. Here the CDR3 DNA reads TGTGCCAGCAGCGTCTCTAGCGGGAGAACCGTGTATGAGCAGTTCTTC. The full variable domain, in which reference TRBV7-9 and TRBJ2-1 provide the parts outside the CDR3, is DTGVSQNPRHKITKRGQNVTFRCDPISEHNRLYWYRQTLGQGPEFLTYFQNEAQLEKSRLLSDRFSAERPKGSFSTLEIQRTEQGDSAMYLCASSVSSGRTVYEQFFGPGTRLTVL.

The V and J genes are TRBV27 and TRBJ1-5, with unresolved D. CDR3 length equals 14 residues. Germline-derived CDR1 and CDR2 are MNHEY and SMNVEV (reference sequence). V was cut by 0 bases and J by 0 bases, with 3 bases left in between. CDR3 region: CASSLSYSNQPQHF. As DNA, the CDR3 is TGTGCCAGCAGTTTATCGTATAGCAATCAGCCCCAGCATTTT.

The chain employs TRBV9 and TRBJ2-1; D possibly corresponds to TRBD2 (6 bases). Germline loops: CDR1 SGDLS, CDR2 YYNGEE. This CDR3 region has 15 residues. The V gene lost 5 bases and the J gene lost 3 bases, with 15 bases spanning the gap. This CDR3 reads CASSSEGPFYNEQFF. The CDR3 nucleotides read TGTGCCAGCAGTTCGGAGGGCCCATTCTACAATGAGCAGTTCTTC.

The chain employs TRBV2 and TRBJ2-7; 10 nucleotides line up with TRBD2. Germline CDR1 reads SNHLY; CDR2 reads FYNNEI. V lost 1 base and J lost 11; bases outside the gene matches: 8. The CDR3 sequence is 14 residues long. The CDR3 sequence: CASSEVGLAGAKYF. The CDR3 coding sequence is TGTGCCAGCAGTGAAGTAGGGCTAGCGGGAGCGAAGTACTTC.

In regard to this clone: Other nucleotide sequences from this sample produce the same CDR3. CDR3 in amino acids: CASSVGTGSGNTIYF. The CDR3 DNA is TGTGCCAGCAGCGTAGGAACAGGGTCTGGAAACACCATATATTTT. This sequence joins TRBV9 and TRBJ1-3; D is perhaps TRBD1 (6 bases). Germline V CDR1 and CDR2: SGDLS, YYNGEE. The V gene lost 0 bases and the J gene lost 1 base, with 8 bases spanning the gap. The CDR3 is 15 residues long.

The chain couples TRBV27 to TRBJ2-1; TRBD2 aligns across 7 bases. V dropped 3 bases and J dropped 0; count of bases not matched to a gene: 11. The CDR3 totals 18 residues. Germline V gives CDR1 MNHEY, CDR2 SMNVEV (reference sequence). The DNA for the CDR3 is TGTGCCAGCAGTTTGCTAGCGGAACCTGTCCGCTCCTACAATGAGCAGTTCTTC. Its protein product is CASSLLAEPVRSYNEQFF.

The rearrangement uses TRBV27 and TRBJ2-1, with D perhaps TRBD2 (5 bases). V gave up 8 bases and J gave up 9 bases, with 14 bases separating them. CDR3 length equals 12 residues. Germline values: CDR1 MNHEY, CDR2 SMNVEV (reference sequence). The DNA for the CDR3 is TGTGCCAGCCGCCAAGGCCGGGGTGAGCAGTTCTTC. Protein sequence: CASRQGRGEQFF.

The rearrangement links TRBV7-8 to TRBJ2-1, with 7 bases aligning to TRBD2. After removal of 5 bases from V and 2 bases from J, the junction contained 6 bases not matched to a gene. The germline V gene has CDR1 SGHVS and CDR2 FQNEAQ. This CDR3 region has 15 residues. CDR3 region: CASSPRAGTYNEQFF. CDR3 sequence (DNA): TGTGCCAGCAGCCCTCGAGCGGGGACCTACAATGAGCAGTTCTTC.

This clone was seen once. The chain employs TRBV19 and TRBJ2-7; D perhaps matches TRBD2 (6 bases). The CDR3 length is 15 residues. Germline-derived CDR1 and CDR2 are LNHDA and SQIVND (reference sequence). Trimming left V 1 base short and J 2 bases short, with 12 bases between. The CDR3 nucleotides read TGTGCCAGTAGTATAGGGAGGGGACTGACCTACGAGCAGTACTTC. As protein: CASSIGRGLTYEQYF.

This clone showed up just a few times. This chain joins TRBV29-1 and TRBJ1-1, with 8 nucleotides matching TRBD1. The J segment lost 4 bases and the V segment lost 6 bases, leaving 7 bases of the junction unmatched. Germline V gives CDR1 SQVTM, CDR2 ANQGSEA. CDR3 length: 13 residues. The CDR3 reads CSVQTGEATEAFF. The CDR3 bases are TGCAGCGTCCAGACAGGGGAGGCCACTGAAGCTTTCTTT.

The gene calls are TRBV11-2 and TRBJ1-3; D ambiguous. Germline values: CDR1 SGHAT, CDR2 FQNNGV. V was pared by 4 bases and J by 0 bases, with 16 bases between. The CDR3 has 17 residues. The CDR3 coding sequence is TGTGCCAGCAGCTACGGCACCGAGGTGGCCTCTGGAAACACCATATATTTT. It yields the protein CASSYGTEVASGNTIYF.